These T cell receptor beta chains were read from a single sample in a study of T cells in Graves' hyperthyroidism and ophthalmopathy. TCRdb independently ran MiXCR on the multiplex PCR reads; one entry per CDR3 protein. Of about 500,000 distinct CDR3 sequences in the sample, 15% to 20% were seen once. The material sequenced was blood. These receptors all come from a woman aged 18-29 years with Graves' ophthalmopathy. Both conserved end residues are trimmed from each CDR3. Clone sizes are given selectively: once, few, many, or a class where the clone is expanded.

CDR3 | V | size
ASSLGTGWDSYEQY | TRBV5-1 | NA
ASSMGGNNQPQH | TRBV19 | NA
ASSYSWDRGGNSPLH | TRBV6-6 | few
ASSFPTSGRDEQF | TRBV5-6 | many
SVAETQY | TRBV29-1 | NA
ATSRGDYSSYEQY | TRBV15 | many
SAWDGMGISYEQY | TRBV20-1 | many
ASSSDSISSTDTQY | TRBV2 | many
ASSWAAGGEYEQF | TRBV7-8 | many
ASSEVRTQY | TRBV2 | many
ASSLPGTSGGRTSTDTQY | TRBV7-8 | many
ASSLRGNTAYGYT | TRBV27 | many
ASSLDGPAYEQY | TRBV11-2 | many
ASSLPTGGRGETQY | TRBV4-1 | few
ASSIGQGFYEQY | TRBV25-1 | few
ASSSETGATGELF | TRBV7-9 | many
ASSAGGWSGELF | TRBV7-2 | many
ASSSESTDTQY | TRBV7-3 | many
ASSDHRGIYHEQY | TRBV28 | many
ASSLNGVGNTEAF | TRBV5-1 | many
ASSKGSGTHNEQF | TRBV19 | few
ASSYREGVPSTEAF | TRBV28 | many
ASSPVSTDTQY | TRBV18 | many
ASSQDIQRNEQY | TRBV4-1 | many
ASSLGRTTSYEQY | TRBV11-2 | many
ASSDGTLYYNEQF | TRBV11-2 | many
ASSLEVFTYLMNTEAF | TRBV12-3/TRBV12-4 | many
SATDRVTEAF | TRBV20-1 | many
AWSSFGGGPLYLGYT | TRBV30 | many
ASSFGTTSVDTQH | TRBV27 | few
SARDRTSGDLTDTQY | TRBV20-1 | many
ASSPIPGQGTYEQY | TRBV28 | NA
ASSAPSNYGYT | TRBV28 | many
ASSQVGRSEAF | TRBV4-1 | NA
ASSSDTSSYEQY | TRBV7-6 | many
SARVVRGQDSPLH | TRBV20-1 | few
ASSFLTGGRDTEAF | TRBV28 | many
SAREARGRASTEAF | TRBV20-1 | NA
SARDGGSGYT | TRBV20-1 | NA
ASSASGLAGETQY | TRBV6-1 | many
ASSEAWGAMYEQY | TRBV6-1 | many
ASSHLTDRGDQPQH | TRBV28 | many
ASSYAGPTYNEQF | TRBV6-5 | many
ASSIGAAGGLSNEQF | TRBV19 | NA
ASSFDRGNTEAF | TRBV2 | many
ASRPTSGERPNSPLH | TRBV2 | many
ASSLVSFPEQF | TRBV11-2 | many
ASRGFAKNIQY | TRBV19 | NA
ASSLSDRGTYNEQF | TRBV7-9 | NA
ASSLEQGSTEAF | TRBV5-5 | many
ASSLGQGNTQY | TRBV5-6 | few
ASSHRGPYEQY | TRBV6-1 | many
ASSLEINQPQH | TRBV2 | few
ASSLSYNSPLH | TRBV12-3/TRBV12-4 | NA
SAPDRENGANVLT | TRBV20-1 | NA
ASSSRFSGTTDTQY | TRBV13 | few
ASTDRLLYANTGELF | TRBV6-2/TRBV6-3 | few
ASSLEGAGVFGELF | TRBV7-8 | many
ASSEQGSTIGQY | TRBV2 | few